The 18 T cell receptor beta chains reported below all come from one sample, sequenced in a study of early T cells in non-severe SARS-CoV-2 infection. From the 5' RACE reads, TCRdb called clonotypes with MiXCR, one entry per CDR3 protein. The table shows 17,000 or so distinct CDR3 sequences, with approximately 5.4% occurring only once. The input for sequencing was whole blood, taken at baseline. The receptors come from an adult who was a healthcare worker with PCR-confirmed SARS-CoV-2 infection or an uninfected control (not recorded which).

This clonotype was counted at least ten times. The rearrangement links TRBV11-2 to TRBJ1-2; D gene ambiguous. The CDR3 loop spans 13 amino acids. With 3 bases removed from V and 4 bases from J, the gap between germline ends came to 9 bases. Germline CDR1 SGHAT, CDR2 FQNNGV. The CDR3 protein is CASSFSRRYGYTF. In DNA form, the CDR3 reads TGTGCCAGCAGCTTTTCTCGGCGCTATGGCTACACCTTC.

This clonotype was seen many times. This chain joins TRBV7-9 and TRBJ1-5; 7 bases align to TRBD1. The CDR3 covers 15 residues. V lost 5 bases and J lost 2; bases outside the gene matches: 6. Germline V gene lookup returns CDR1 SEHNR and CDR2 FQNEAQ (reference sequence). The CDR3 sequence: CASSIGGAGNQPQHF. For the CDR3, the DNA is TGTGCCAGCAGCATAGGGGGCGCCGGCAATCAGCCCCAGCATTTT.

Ten or more counts support this clonotype. This chain connects TRBV20-1 to TRBJ2-1, with 8 bases that match TRBD1. Germline V gives CDR1 DFQATT, CDR2 SNEGSKA (reference sequence). The CDR3 totals 14 residues. V was pared by 1 base and J by 8 bases, with 7 bases of the junction left unmatched. The CDR3 nucleotides are TGCAGTGCTAGAGGGCGCAGGGGGCAAGATGAGCAGTTCTTC. It is translated as CSARGRRGQDEQFF.

This clonotype was seen repeatedly, ten times or more. The chain links TRBV29-1 to TRBJ1-1; D gene ambiguous. The V end was cut by 7 bases, the J end by 4 bases, with 7 bases between. The CDR3 has 10 amino acids. Per the germline V gene, CDR1 is SQVTM and CDR2 is ANQGSEA. CDR3: CSARTTEAFF. The DNA for the CDR3 is TGCAGCGCCCGGACCACTGAAGCTTTCTTT.

This clonotype was counted at least ten times. The chain has TRBV6-1 and TRBJ2-2; D may be TRBD2 (6 bases). Germline CDR1 is MNHNS and CDR2 is SASEGT. V was pared by 5 bases and J by 3 bases, with 10 bases between. This CDR3 is built from 14 residues. The CDR3 DNA reads TGTGCCAGCAGTACCTGGGGGGACACCGGGGAGCTGTTTTTT. Translation gives CASSTWGDTGELFF.

This clonotype was counted at least ten times. The chain employs TRBV6-2 or TRBV6-3 and TRBJ2-1; D possibly matches TRBD1 or TRBD2 (6 bases each). Germline assignment: CDR1 MNHEY and CDR2 SVGEGT. Trimming left V 7 bases short and J 7 bases short, with 14 bases between. The CDR3 consists of 13 residues. The CDR3 DNA reads as TGTGCCAGCAAAGTAGGGGGGCAGAATGAGCAGTTCTTC. Its translation is CASKVGGQNEQFF.

This clonotype came up many times. The J gene is TRBJ1-1, the V gene TRBV20-1, with TRBD1 identical over 7 bases. From germline, CDR1 is DFQATT and CDR2 SNEGSKA (reference sequence). The J segment lost 8 bases and the V segment lost 6 bases, leaving 15 bases of the junction unmatched. The CDR3 has 14 residues. The CDR3 DNA is TGCAGTGCACGGCCGACAGGGCCTCCTCTCGAAGCTTTCTTT. Translation gives CSARPTGPPLEAFF.

In its sample, this clonotype was seen many times. V and J are TRBV7-2 and TRBJ2-3; the match to TRBD2 covers 9 bases. V was clipped by 1 base and J by 2 bases; unmatched bases: 7. Germline-derived CDR1 and CDR2 are SGHTA and FQGNSA. The CDR3 extends over 17 amino acids. This CDR3 is CASSLGVGGGATDTQYF. The CDR3 DNA reads TGTGCCAGCAGCTTAGGGGTTGGCGGGGGGGCCACAGATACGCAGTATTTT.

This clonotype was counted many times. The V gene is TRBV18, the J gene TRBJ2-7; no clear D. The ends were cut back, 3 bases at V and 12 bases at J, with 12 bases in the middle. The CDR3 spans 11 residues. CDR1 is KGHSH, CDR2 LQKENI, per germline. The CDR3: CASSPLEAMYF. The CDR3 region has the DNA TGTGCCAGCTCACCCCTCGAGGCGATGTACTTC.

The chain has TRBV18 and TRBJ2-1, with D tentatively TRBD2 (6 bases). With 5 bases removed from V and 2 bases from J, the gap between germline ends came to 10 bases. The CDR3 extends over 14 amino acids. The germline gives CDR1 KGHSH, CDR2 LQKENI. Here the CDR3 reads CASSSSGAYNEQFF. Written as DNA, the CDR3 is TGTGCCAGCTCATCCTCGGGGGCCTACAATGAGCAGTTCTTC.

This clonotype showed up just a few times. V gene TRBV27 combines with J gene TRBJ1-6; D unresolved. This CDR3 region has 14 residues. Per germline, CDR1 MNHEY and CDR2 SMNVEV (reference sequence). V lost 3 bases and J 7 bases, leaving 10 bases between the germline ends. The CDR3 bases are TGTGCCAGCAGTTTTTGGGTGGGGAATTCACCCCTCCACTTT. Its translation: CASSFWVGNSPLHF.

The chain carries TRBV25-1 and TRBJ1-1; perhaps TRBD1 as D (5 bases). There are 15 residues in the CDR3. The germline CDR1 and CDR2 sequences are MGHDK and SYGVNS. V lost 0 bases, J lost 2 bases, and 10 bases lay in between. CDR3 protein: CASSEYRGRNTEAFF. The CDR3 coding sequence is TGTGCCAGCAGTGAATACCGGGGACGTAACACTGAAGCTTTCTTT.

In its sample, this clonotype was seen many times. The chain carries TRBV18 and TRBJ1-5; D is undetermined. Trimming removed 3 bases from V and 7 bases from J, with 16 bases in between. This CDR3 contains 15 residues. Germline V gives CDR1 KGHSH, CDR2 LQKENI. The CDR3 is CASSPVDPNGQPQHF. As DNA, the CDR3 is TGTGCCAGCTCACCCGTCGATCCCAACGGACAGCCCCAGCATTTT.

The table lists this clonotype with many counts. This chain links TRBV2 with TRBJ2-3, with D unclear. Trimming pared 10 bases from V and 5 bases from J, leaving 16 bases between. In germline, CDR1 is SNHLY, CDR2 FYNNEI. The CDR3 loop spans 13 amino acids. The CDR3 spells CATKSQQRDTQYF. In DNA, the CDR3 is TGTGCCACCAAGTCACAACAGAGAGATACGCAGTATTTT.

This clonotype was recorded at least ten times. The gene calls are TRBV20-1 and TRBJ2-5, with a tentative D call TRBD2 (7 bases). Germline CDR1 DFQATT, CDR2 SNEGSKA (reference sequence). CDR3 size: 15 residues. V dropped 6 bases and J dropped 5 bases, with 22 bases sitting between them. CDR3 DNA sequence: TGCAGTGCGCCTCTGGCGGGGGCCTTGGGGGAGACCCAGTACTTC. Translation: CSAPLAGALGETQYF.

This clonotype was counted only a few times. The chain couples TRBV6-1 to TRBJ2-2; D not resolved. The CDR3 consists of 17 residues. Germline values: CDR1 MNHNS, CDR2 SASEGT. Deletions cut 2 bases from V and 3 bases from J, with 16 bases between. The CDR3 coding sequence is TGTGCCAGCAGTGAACCGGAGTTCGAACAATACACCGGGGAGCTGTTTTTT. This gives the protein CASSEPEFEQYTGELFF.

This clonotype appeared a few times. The chain is built from TRBV10-1 and TRBJ1-1, with D maybe TRBD1 (5 bases). This CDR3 contains 13 residues. The germline V gene has CDR1 WNHNN and CDR2 SYGVQD (reference sequence). V lost 2 bases and J 2 bases, leaving 6 bases between the germline ends. CDR3 nucleotide sequence: TGCGCCAGCAGTGAGCAGGGTAACACTGAAGCTTTCTTT. It specifies CASSEQGNTEAFF.

V gene TRBV20-1 combines with J gene TRBJ2-3; 14 nucleotides match TRBD2. The germline gives CDR1 DFQATT, CDR2 SNEGSKA (reference sequence). The trim removed 6 bases at V and 6 bases at J, leaving 11 bases unmatched. CDR3 length equals 16 residues. This CDR3 reads CSAGTSGGLARDTQYF. The CDR3 coding sequence is TGCAGTGCCGGGACTAGCGGGGGCCTGGCTCGTGATACGCAGTATTTT.